One and the same sample provided the 7 T cell receptor beta chains below, sequenced in a study of PD-L1 blockade in urothelial cancer. Libraries were prepared by immunoSEQ multiplex PCR; TCRdb keeps only in-frame clonotypes and omits some of them. The top ten hold about 2.1% of the sample, which has tens of thousands of clones, roughly 84% seen once. Indicated time point: pretreatment peripheral blood. Sequenced material: PBMCs, taken around atezolizumab (anti-PD-L1) treatment. These receptors were obtained from a man between 60 and 75 years old with urothelial cancer.

The chain uses TRBV10-3 and TRBJ2-7, with 8 bases matching TRBD2. The CDR3 length is 13 residues. Germline V gene sequence: CDR1 ENHRY, CDR2 SYGVKD. V lost 5 bases, J lost 2 bases, and 2 bases stayed unmatched. CDR3 protein: CAISTSGTYEQYF. Written as DNA, the CDR3 is TGTGCCATCAGTACTAGCGGAACCTACGAGCAGTACTTC.

The rearrangement uses TRBV7-6 and TRBJ1-1, with D possibly matching TRBD1 (6 bases). Germline V gene data show CDR1 as SGHVS and CDR2 as FNYEAQ. This CDR3 spans 15 amino acids. V lost 4 bases and J lost 4, with 16 bases in between. CDR3 DNA sequence: TGTGCCAGCAGCTCCTTAACGGGGGGCGGCACTGAAGCTTTCTTT. Protein: CASSSLTGGGTEAFF.

The CDR3 DNA reads TGTGCCAGCAGTTCCCGAAGACTAGCGGGCCTATACAATGAGCAGTTCTTC. It codes for CASSSRRLAGLYNEQFF. The gene calls are TRBV28 and TRBJ2-1; 10 bases agree with TRBD2. The V gene's germline CDR1 is MDHEN and CDR2 SYDVKM. This CDR3 region has 17 residues. The J segment lost 4 bases and the V segment lost 4 bases, leaving 10 bases of the junction unmatched.

The chain is built from TRBV7-2 and TRBJ2-7; D call uncertain. CDR1 and CDR2 from the germline V gene are SGHTA and FQGNSA. Trimming cost V 1 base and J 7 bases, with 14 bases left between them. The CDR3 sequence is 14 residues long. CDR3 nucleotide sequence: TGTGCCAGCAGCTTAGAGACTGGCGGTGGGGAGCAGTACTTC. It translates to CASSLETGGGEQYF.

This sequence joins TRBV5-8 and TRBJ1-5; no reliable D call. V lost 5 bases, J lost 2 bases, and 8 bases lay in between. Germline CDR1 and CDR2: SGHTS and YDEGEE. The length of the CDR3 is 13 residues. This CDR3 is CASSQRRNQPQHF. As DNA, the CDR3 is TGTGCCAGCAGTCAGCGGCGCAATCAGCCCCAGCATTTT.

J is TRBJ1-5 and V is TRBV30; D gene uncertain. V was shortened by 5 bases and J by 2 bases, with 10 bases between the two germline ends. CDR3 size: 13 residues. Germline assignment: CDR1 GTSNPN and CDR2 SVGIG (reference sequence). CDR3: CAWGLRGNQPQHF. The CDR3 DNA reads as TGTGCCTGGGGACTTCGAGGCAATCAGCCCCAGCATTTT. The whole variable domain, filled in from reference TRBV30 and TRBJ1-5, reads SQTIHQWPATLVQPVGSPLSLECTVEGTSNPNLYWYRQAAGRGLQLLFYSVGIGQISSEVPQNLSASRPQDRQFILSSKKLLLSDSGFYLCAWGLRGNQPQHFGDGTRLSIL.

The gene calls are TRBV19 and TRBJ1-2; 8 positions agree with TRBD1. Trimming cost V 6 bases and J 4 bases; bases outside gene matches: 4. The CDR3 consists of 13 residues. Germline assignment: CDR1 LNHDA and CDR2 SQIVND (reference sequence). For the CDR3, the DNA is TGTGCCAGTAGCGTGACAGGGGTCTATGGCTACACCTTC. It yields the protein CASSVTGVYGYTF.